The 5 T cell receptor beta chains below come from one sample, sequenced in a study of cytomegalovirus exposure and HLA in healthy donors. This PCR relied on a set of 60 Vbeta primers and 13 Jbeta primers. Produced via immunoSEQ multiplex PCR; TCRdb's table is partial and in-frame only. The sample carries fewer than 250,000 clones, roughly 80% recorded once. Sequencing input: PBMCs. Receptors originate from a woman aged 25-40 years in good health and CMV-seropositive.

With respect to this clone: An end of the junction does not agree with germline; a read error may underlie this. The rearrangement joins TRBV7-2 to TRBJ2-5; 7 bases map to TRBD2. In germline, CDR1 is SGHTA, CDR2 FQGNSA. This CDR3 has 14 amino acids. CDR3 sequence (DNA): TGTGCCAGCAGCATGGGACTATCTCAAGGGACCCAGTACTTC. It specifies CASSMGLSQGTQYF.

Here the CDR3 reads CASRSLPGQGFYEQYF. DNA of the CDR3: TGTGCCAGCAGGTCATTACCGGGACAGGGATTCTACGAGCAGTACTTC. This chain joins TRBV28 and TRBJ2-7; 9 bases fit TRBD1. J was trimmed by 3 bases and V by 6 bases; bases with no gene match: 12. Germline CDR1 and CDR2: MDHEN and SYDVKM. This CDR3 has 16 residues.

The CDR3 here is CASHGWGVGTDTQYF. CDR3 sequence (DNA): TGCGCCAGCCATGGATGGGGGGTCGGCACAGATACGCAGTATTTT. The chain couples TRBV5-1 to TRBJ2-3; tentatively, D is TRBD2 (6 bases). Germline values: CDR1 SGHRS, CDR2 YFSETQ. This CDR3 contains 15 residues. V lost 7 bases to trimming and J lost 1 base, with 16 bases between them.

The chain is built from TRBV5-1 and TRBJ2-4; no firm D call. The CDR3 contains 16 residues. CDR1 and CDR2 from the germline V gene are SGHRS and YFSETQ. The germline V and J ends were trimmed by 0 bases and 0 bases, with 10 bases remaining between them. CDR3 DNA: TGCGCCAGCAGCTTGGGAGAATCGCTAGCCAAAAACATTCAGTACTTC. Its protein product is CASSLGESLAKNIQYF.

CDR3: CASSTGQGRTEAFF. The CDR3 DNA reads as TGCGCCAGCAGCACGGGACAGGGGAGAACTGAAGCTTTCTTT. The chain links TRBV5-1 to TRBJ1-1; 10 nucleotides match TRBD1. CDR3 length equals 14 residues. V lost 4 bases and J lost 5; bases outside the gene matches: 5. The germline gives CDR1 SGHRS, CDR2 YFSETQ. The variable domain in full, completed from reference TRBV5-1 and TRBJ1-1, reads KAGVTQTPRYLIKTRGQQVTLSCSPISGHRSVSWYQQTPGQGLQFLFEYFSETQRNKGNFPGRFSGRQFSNSRSEMNVSTLELGDSALYLCASSTGQGRTEAFFGQGTRLTVV.